The clone carrying this T cell receptor (beta chain) was observed a handful of times. In the original analysis: Estimation of nucleated cell counts relied on the amplification of reference gene primers. Clones were read by immunoSEQ multiplex PCR, and TCRdb kept only the in-frame ones, dropping some. The DNA gave D and trimming, while V, J and clone size come from that table. This sample has 200,000 to 300,000 clones, with around 90% found just once. Enrolled during active infection, Seattle patients were then followed longitudinally. The sample belongs to a study of blood T cell repertoires in COVID-19. At the level of the study: Italy, Spain and the United States were the sources of the convalescent and acute COVID-19 samples. Sources were T cells, B-cell-depleted T cells, or PBMCs; the material itself was cDNA or gDNA.

CDR1 MNHNS and CDR2 SASEGT come from the germline V gene. V gave up 2 bases and J gave up 1 base; unmatched junction bases: 5. CDR3 length equals 16 residues. The V gene is TRBV6-1, the J gene TRBJ1-3; 7 nucleotides line up with TRBD1. This sequence was found in a man aged 30-40 years with COVID-19, enrolled during active disease. The sequenced sample was peripheral blood. The CDR3 DNA follows: TGTGCCAGCAGTGAAACAGGGGCAACTTCTGGAAACACCATATATTTT. Translated: CASSETGATSGNTIYF.